Below, 11 T cell receptor beta chains from the same sample are listed, as sequenced in a study of blood T cell repertoires in COVID-19. Sequenced by immunoSEQ multiplex PCR; TCRdb stores in-frame clones only, minus some. The data contain 140,000 or so clones, approximately 80% of them singletons. The material sequenced was peripheral blood. The receptors derive from a human donor in a cohort sampled during active COVID-19.

The chain employs TRBV5-1 and TRBJ1-1; D is unresolved. The V end was cut by 0 bases, the J end by 0 bases, with 12 bases between. CDR1 SGHRS and CDR2 YFSETQ come from the germline V gene. The CDR3 loop spans 16 amino acids. The DNA for the CDR3 is TGCGCCAGCAGCTTGGGCGTTCGTTCCATGAACACTGAAGCTTTCTTT. Residues: CASSLGVRSMNTEAFF.

The genes are TRBV4-2 and TRBJ2-7, with D possibly TRBD2 on 5 matching bases. This CDR3 region has 17 residues. Germline-derived CDR1 and CDR2 are LGHNA and YNFKEQ. With 0 bases removed from V and 4 bases from J, the gap between germline ends came to 19 bases. The CDR3: CASSQEIEAEDVYEQYF. In DNA form, the CDR3 reads TGTGCCAGCAGCCAAGAAATTGAGGCGGAGGACGTGTACGAGCAGTACTTC.

This chain's CDR3 is CASSYGGGEEKLFF. DNA of the CDR3: TGTGCCAGCAGTTACGGGGGAGGCGAGGAAAAACTGTTTTTT. This chain uses TRBV6-2 or TRBV6-3 with TRBJ1-4; TRBD1 might be the D (5 bases). V was cut by 2 bases and J by 8 bases, with 12 bases left in between. From germline, CDR1 is MNHEY and CDR2 SVGEGT. The CDR3 contains 14 residues.

The chain employs TRBV7-2 and TRBJ2-5; TRBD1 matches at 7 bases. Trimming at V came to 9 bases and at J to 5 bases, leaving 12 bases not matched to a gene. The CDR3 totals 14 residues. In germline, CDR1 is SGHTA, CDR2 FQGNSA. The CDR3 protein is CASTTNRGPETQYF. The CDR3 DNA follows: TGTGCCAGTACTACCAACAGGGGCCCGGAGACCCAGTACTTC.

This clone has a handful of counts. The chain couples TRBV20-1 to TRBJ2-5; TRBD1 matches 9 bases. With 3 bases clipped from V and 5 bases from J, the junction kept 10 bases outside the gene matches. This CDR3 is built from 15 residues. Germline-derived CDR1 and CDR2 are DFQATT and SNEGSKA (reference sequence). CDR3 bases: TGCAGTGCTAGTATTGGGACAGGGTTCATGGAGACCCAGTACTTC. It encodes CSASIGTGFMETQYF.

CDR3 region: CASSPRDYPTYEQYF. CDR3 bases: TGTGCCAGCAGCCCGCGGGACTACCCCACCTACGAGCAGTACTTC. The V gene is TRBV7-2, the J gene TRBJ2-7; the match to TRBD2 covers 7 bases. CDR3 length: 15 amino acids. Trimming removed 5 bases from V and 2 bases from J; junction bases left unmatched: 9. Germline lookup yields CDR1 SGHTA and CDR2 FQGNSA.

The genes are TRBV4-3 and TRBJ2-1; 8 positions match TRBD2. V lost 0 bases to trimming and J lost 6 bases; unmatched junction nucleotides: 7. Germline V CDR1 and CDR2: LGHNA, YSLEER. The length of the CDR3 is 16 residues. This chain's CDR3 is CASSQEYRLAGNEQFF. In DNA, the CDR3 is TGCGCCAGCAGCCAAGAGTATAGGCTAGCGGGCAATGAGCAGTTCTTC.

The chain employs TRBV4-2 and TRBJ2-7; 7 nucleotides match TRBD1. V lost 4 bases, J lost 2 bases, and 5 bases stayed unmatched. The CDR3 runs 14 residues. CDR1 and CDR2 (germline): LGHNA, YNFKEQ. The CDR3 DNA is TGTGCCAGCAGCCTAAACAGGGGCACCTACGAGCAGTACTTC. Its translation: CASSLNRGTYEQYF.

In DNA form, the CDR3 reads TGTGCCAGCAGTGAAGCCCAAAATTGGGGGGGCCTAGGGGAGCAGTACTTC. Translated: CASSEAQNWGGLGEQYF. The chain employs TRBV6-1 and TRBJ2-7; weak D call: TRBD2 (7 bases). The germline CDR1 and CDR2 sequences are MNHNS and SASEGT. V lost 0 bases and J lost 7, with 22 bases in between. The length of the CDR3 is 17 residues.

This clone has a single count. This chain links TRBV3-1 (or the pseudogene TRBV3-2) with TRBJ2-7, with 9 positions matching TRBD1. CDR1 and CDR2 (germline): LGHDT, YNNKEL (reference sequence). The V gene end was trimmed by 4 bases and the J gene end by 2 bases; junction bases not matched to a gene: 6. The CDR3 length is 15 residues. CDR3 region: CASSRRGQGPYEQYF. The CDR3 DNA reads as TGTGCCAGCAGCCGCAGGGGACAGGGCCCCTACGAGCAGTACTTC.

The V gene is TRBV12-3 or TRBV12-4, the J gene TRBJ2-7; TRBD1 agrees at 9 bases. Germline trimming cut 6 bases from V and 6 bases from J; bases unmatched to any gene: 6. The CDR3 is 13 residues long. The CDR3 nucleotides are TGTGCCAGCAGACAGGGGGCGCTTCCCGAGCAGTACTTC. Its protein product is CASRQGALPEQYF.